Listed below are T cell receptor beta chains from one sample, sequenced in a study of CD8+CD57+ T cells in acquired aplastic anemia. TCRdb redid the calling of the reads with MiXCR, one entry per CDR3 protein. The table shows 190,000 or so distinct CDR3 sequences, with 48% occurring only once. Sequencing used sorted CD4+, CD8+, or CD8+CD57+ T cells (not recorded which) from PBMCs. These receptors came from a human donor with aplastic anemia. Each CDR3 is given with its conserved first and last residue.

>TRBJ2-2|TRBV5-1
CASSLASGGAGGELFF
>TRBJ2-3|TRBV7-9
CASTLTGGADTQYF
>TRBJ2-2|TRBV19
CASNRVGRWTGELFF
>TRBJ1-5|TRBV20-1
CSAYRGSNQPQHF
>TRBJ2-7|TRBV20-1
CSASYPGGFRYEQYF
>TRBJ2-3|TRBV20-1
CSVPPPGISDTQYF
>TRBJ1-1|TRBV10-1
CASSRDVVPHRGTEAFF
>TRBJ1-3|TRBV6-1
CASSTTASGNTIYF
>TRBJ2-7|TRBV2
CASTTDMAGEQYF
>TRBJ1-2|TRBV20-1
CSAPDDRVVGYTF
>TRBJ1-5|TRBV12-3/TRBV12-4
CASTSGQYSNQPQHF
>TRBJ1-4|TRBV7-9
CASSQVSNEKLFF
>TRBJ1-1|TRBV30
CAWSITGETEAFF
>TRBJ2-3|TRBV5-1
CASSLGWSGSGTDTQYF
>TRBJ1-1|TRBV20-1
CSARDFRVQTEAFF
>TRBJ2-7|TRBV20-1
CSPTAGPTWEQYF
>TRBJ1-6|TRBV3-1
CASSQETLWGSSSPLHF
>TRBJ2-6|TRBV11-1
CASSPHRARSGANVLTF